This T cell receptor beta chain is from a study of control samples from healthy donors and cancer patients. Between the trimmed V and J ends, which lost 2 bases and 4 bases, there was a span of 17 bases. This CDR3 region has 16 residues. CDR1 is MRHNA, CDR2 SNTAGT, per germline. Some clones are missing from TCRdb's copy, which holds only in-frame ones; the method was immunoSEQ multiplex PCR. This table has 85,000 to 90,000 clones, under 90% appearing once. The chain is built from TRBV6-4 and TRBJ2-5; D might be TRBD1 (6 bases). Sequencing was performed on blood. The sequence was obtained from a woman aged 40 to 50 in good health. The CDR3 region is CASSDRTLGASETQYF. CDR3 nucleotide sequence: TGTGCCAGCAGTGACAGGACCCTGGGGGCGTCAGAGACCCAGTACTTC.